This T cell receptor (beta chain) was recorded in a study of blood T cell repertoires in COVID-19. In the study overall: Donors in the United States, Italy and Spain gave samples during acute or convalescent COVID-19. T cells, B-cell-depleted T cells, or PBMCs provided the cDNA or gDNA that served as material.

This clone turned up a few times. The authors' processing: Estimated nucleated cell counts came from reference gene primer amplification. TCRdb's table, derived via immunoSEQ multiplex PCR, lists solely in-frame clones and lacks some. V and J calls and clone size are given by that table; D and trimming were obtained from the DNA. The table has about 380,000 clones, around 90% seen once. This clonotype was obtained from a man in his forties or fifties with acute or convalescent COVID-19. The material sequenced was peripheral blood.

The CDR3 loop is CASRTGTGIYEQYF. The CDR3 bases are TGTGCCAGCAGAACCGGGACAGGAATTTACGAGCAGTACTTC. The chain carries TRBV6-6 and TRBJ2-7; TRBD1 aligns across 8 bases. The germline gives CDR1 MNHNY, CDR2 SVGAGI (reference sequence). CDR3 size: 14 residues. After removal of 6 bases from V and 4 bases from J, the junction contained 8 bases not matched to a gene.